The source of this T cell receptor beta chain is a study of technical replicates of blood from several donors. Germline trimming cut 3 bases from V and 5 bases from J; bases unmatched to any gene: 7. CDR3 length equals 15 residues. CDR1 and CDR2 from the germline V gene are SGDLS and YYNGEE. TCRdb's copy holds only in-frame clones and misses some; the assay was immunoSEQ multiplex PCR. The sample yields 65,000 to 90,000 clones, 90% seen once. The TCR sequence derives from a human donor in good health. Some clones in this sample may be carry-over from other donors' samples. Sequencing used PBMCs. This chain uses TRBV9 with TRBJ1-2, with 10 bases that match TRBD1. In DNA form, the CDR3 reads TGTGCCAGCAGCGACCGGACAGGGGGTAAGTATGGCTACACCTTC. This codes for CASSDRTGGKYGYTF.